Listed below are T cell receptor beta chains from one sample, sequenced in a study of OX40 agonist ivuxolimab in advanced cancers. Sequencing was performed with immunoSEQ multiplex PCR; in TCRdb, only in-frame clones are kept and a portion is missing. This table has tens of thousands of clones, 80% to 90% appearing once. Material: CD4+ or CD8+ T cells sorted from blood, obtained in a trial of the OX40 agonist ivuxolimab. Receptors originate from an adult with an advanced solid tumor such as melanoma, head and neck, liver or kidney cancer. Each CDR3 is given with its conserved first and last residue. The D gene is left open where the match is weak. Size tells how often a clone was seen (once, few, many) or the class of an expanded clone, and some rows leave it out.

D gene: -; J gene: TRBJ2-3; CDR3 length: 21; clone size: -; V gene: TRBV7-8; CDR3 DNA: TGTGCCAGCACCTTCCAGTCTTGGGCCGAAAGAAGGAGGAAAGAAGCAGATACGCAGTATTTT; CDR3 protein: CASTFQSWAERRRKEADTQYF
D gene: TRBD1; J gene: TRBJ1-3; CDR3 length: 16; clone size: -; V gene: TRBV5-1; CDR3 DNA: TGCGCCAGCAGCTTGTCAGACAGGGGTGGTGGAAACACCATATATTTT; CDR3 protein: CASSLSDRGGGNTIYF
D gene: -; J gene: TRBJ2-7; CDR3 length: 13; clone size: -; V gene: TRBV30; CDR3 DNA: TGTGCCTGGGCGGGAATAAACTCCTACGAGCAGTACTTC; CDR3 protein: CAWAGINSYEQYF
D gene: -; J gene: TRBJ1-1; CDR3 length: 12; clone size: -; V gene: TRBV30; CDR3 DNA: TGTGCCTGGAGTTTAGGGAGCACTGAAGCTTTCTTT; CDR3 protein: CAWSLGSTEAFF
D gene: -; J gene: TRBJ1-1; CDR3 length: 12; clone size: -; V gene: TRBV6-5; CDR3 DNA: TGTGCCAGCAGCCGACAGACCTTTGAAGCTTTCTTT; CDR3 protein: CASSRQTFEAFF
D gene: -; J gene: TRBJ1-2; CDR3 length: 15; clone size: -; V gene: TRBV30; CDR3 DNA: TGTGCCCAGATCTCTCGACAGCCCTTGGCCTATGGCTACACCTTC; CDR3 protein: CAQISRQPLAYGYTF
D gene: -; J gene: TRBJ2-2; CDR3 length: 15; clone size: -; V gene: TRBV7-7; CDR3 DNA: TGTGCTAGCAGCTTAGTCGCTAGCGACACCGGGGAGCTGTTTTTT; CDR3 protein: CASSLVASDTGELFF
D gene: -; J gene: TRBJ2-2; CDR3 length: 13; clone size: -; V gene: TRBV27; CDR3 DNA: TGTGCCAGCAGTTTAGGCAGGGCCGGGGAGCTGTTTTTT; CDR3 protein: CASSLGRAGELFF
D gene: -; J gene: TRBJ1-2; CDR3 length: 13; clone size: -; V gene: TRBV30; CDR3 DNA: TGTGCCTGTCCAGCAGGTTCAAGCTATGGCTACACCTTC; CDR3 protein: CACPAGSSYGYTF
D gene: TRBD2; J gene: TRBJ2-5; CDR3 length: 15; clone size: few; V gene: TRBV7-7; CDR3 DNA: TGTGCCAGCAGCGCACTAGCGGGGGGCGGGGAGACCCAGTACTTC; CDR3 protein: CASSALAGGGETQYF
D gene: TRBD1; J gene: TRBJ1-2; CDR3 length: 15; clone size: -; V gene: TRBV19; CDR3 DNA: TGTGCCAGTAGTATAGGCGGACAGGGTCTCTATGGCTACACCTTC; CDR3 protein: CASSIGGQGLYGYTF
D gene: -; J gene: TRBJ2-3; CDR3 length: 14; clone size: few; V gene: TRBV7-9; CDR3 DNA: TGTGCCAGCAGCGTATCGGGTAACACAGATACGCAGTATTTT; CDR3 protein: CASSVSGNTDTQYF
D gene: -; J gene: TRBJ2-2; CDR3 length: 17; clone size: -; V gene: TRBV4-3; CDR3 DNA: TGCGCCAGCAGCCAAGATTGGGGGGCCGCGAACACCGGGGAGCTGTTTTTT; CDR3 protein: CASSQDWGAANTGELFF
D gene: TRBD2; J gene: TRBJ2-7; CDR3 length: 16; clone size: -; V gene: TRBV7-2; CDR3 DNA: TGTGCCAGCAGCTTAGGGCTAGCGGGAGGGTCCTACGAGCAGTACTTC; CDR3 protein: CASSLGLAGGSYEQYF
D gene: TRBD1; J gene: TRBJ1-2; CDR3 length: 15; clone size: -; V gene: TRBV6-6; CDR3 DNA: TGTGCCAGCAGTTACATATCAGGGGGCGCGGGTGGCTACACCTTC; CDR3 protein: CASSYISGGAGGYTF
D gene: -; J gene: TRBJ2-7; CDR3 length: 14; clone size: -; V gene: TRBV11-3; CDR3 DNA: TGTGCCAGCAGCTTAGAGCCCCAAGACGAGACGGAGTACTTC; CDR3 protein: CASSLEPQDETEYF
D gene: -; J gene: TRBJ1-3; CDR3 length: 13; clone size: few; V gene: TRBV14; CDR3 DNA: TGTGCCAGCAGACCGCAGGGCGGAAACACCATATATTTT; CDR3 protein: CASRPQGGNTIYF
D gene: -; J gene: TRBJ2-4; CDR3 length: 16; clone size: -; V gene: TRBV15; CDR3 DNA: TGTGCCACCAGCAGACTCAGACCTTCCTCACTGGACATTCAGTACTTC; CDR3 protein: CATSRLRPSSLDIQYF
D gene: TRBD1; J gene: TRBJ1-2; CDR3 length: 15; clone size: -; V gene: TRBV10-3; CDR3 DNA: TGTGCCATCAGTTTTGCGTCAGGGGGAAACTATGGCTACACCTTC; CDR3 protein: CAISFASGGNYGYTF
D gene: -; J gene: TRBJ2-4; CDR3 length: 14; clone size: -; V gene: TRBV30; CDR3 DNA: TGTGCCTGGAGTGTCTCACTAGCCAAAAACATTCAGTACTTC; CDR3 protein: CAWSVSLAKNIQYF
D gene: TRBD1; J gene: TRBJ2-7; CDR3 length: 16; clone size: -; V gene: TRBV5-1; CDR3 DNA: TGCGCCAGCAGCCCTCTAAGACAGGGGCTATCCTACGAGCAGTACTTC; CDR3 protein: CASSPLRQGLSYEQYF
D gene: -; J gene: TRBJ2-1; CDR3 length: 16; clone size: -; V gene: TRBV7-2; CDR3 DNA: TGTGCCAGCAGCTTAGACACCTCAAGCTCCCGTAATGAGCAGTTCTTC; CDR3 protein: CASSLDTSSSRNEQFF
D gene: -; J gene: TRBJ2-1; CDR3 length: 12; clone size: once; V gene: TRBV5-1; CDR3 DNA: TGCGCCAGCAGCTTGGTCTGGGATCAGCAGTTCTTC; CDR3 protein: CASSLVWDQQFF
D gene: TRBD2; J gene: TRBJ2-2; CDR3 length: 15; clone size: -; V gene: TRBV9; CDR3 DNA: TGTGCCAGCAGCGTAGCGGGGGGGGGCACCGGGGAGCTGTTTTTT; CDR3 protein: CASSVAGGGTGELFF
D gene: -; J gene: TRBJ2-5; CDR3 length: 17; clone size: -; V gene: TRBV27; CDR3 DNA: TGTGCCAGCAGTTTGCGTTCATCGGGGCTGAAACAAGAGACCCAGTACTTC; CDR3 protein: CASSLRSSGLKQETQYF
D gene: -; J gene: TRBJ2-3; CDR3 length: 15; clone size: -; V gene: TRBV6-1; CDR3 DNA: TGTGCCAGCAGTCTAGGTTTTGCTGGCACAGATACGCAGTATTTT; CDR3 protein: CASSLGFAGTDTQYF
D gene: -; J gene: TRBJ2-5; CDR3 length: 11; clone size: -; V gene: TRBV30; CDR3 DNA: TGTGCCTGGAGTGACGTGGAGACCCAGTACTTC; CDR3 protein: CAWSDVETQYF
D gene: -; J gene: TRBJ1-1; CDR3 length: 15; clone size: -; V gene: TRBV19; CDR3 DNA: TGTGCCAGTAGTATAATAAGGGTGAGGAACACTGAAGCTTTCTTT; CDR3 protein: CASSIIRVRNTEAFF
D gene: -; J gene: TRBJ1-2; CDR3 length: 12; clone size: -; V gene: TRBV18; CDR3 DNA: TGTGCCAGCTCCCGAGAATTCTATGGCTACACCTTC; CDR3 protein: CASSREFYGYTF
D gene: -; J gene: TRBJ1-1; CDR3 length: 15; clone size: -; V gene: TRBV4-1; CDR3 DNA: TGCGCCAGCAGCCAAGATGACAAGGGGGGCACTGAAGCTTTCTTT; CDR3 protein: CASSQDDKGGTEAFF
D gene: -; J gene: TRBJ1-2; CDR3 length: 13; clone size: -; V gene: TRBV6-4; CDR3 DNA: TGTGCCAGCAGTCCGGGACCGCTCCGTGGCTACACCTTT; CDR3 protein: CASSPGPLRGYTF
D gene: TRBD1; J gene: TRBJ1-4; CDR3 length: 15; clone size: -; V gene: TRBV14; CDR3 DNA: TGTGCCAGCAGCCAGTCACAGGGGTCCAGTGAAAAACTGTTTTTT; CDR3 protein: CASSQSQGSSEKLFF
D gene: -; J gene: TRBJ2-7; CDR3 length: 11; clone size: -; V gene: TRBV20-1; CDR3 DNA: TGCAGTGCTAAGGAGAGCTACGAGCAGTACTTC; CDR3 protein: CSAKESYEQYF
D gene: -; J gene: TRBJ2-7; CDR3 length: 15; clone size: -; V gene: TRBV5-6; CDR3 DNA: TGTGCCACCTCAAAAAGGACCTCCGGACCCTACGAGCAGTACTTC; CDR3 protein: CATSKRTSGPYEQYF
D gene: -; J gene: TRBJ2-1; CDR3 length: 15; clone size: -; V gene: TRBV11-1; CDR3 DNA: TGTGCCAGCAGCCCGGGTCAGGGGACCTACAATGAGCAGTTCTTC; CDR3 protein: CASSPGQGTYNEQFF
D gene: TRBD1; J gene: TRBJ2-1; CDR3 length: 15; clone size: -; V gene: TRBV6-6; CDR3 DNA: TGTGCCAGCAGCCCCGACAGGGGTAAGGTTTATGGGCAGTTCTTC; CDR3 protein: CASSPDRGKVYGQFF
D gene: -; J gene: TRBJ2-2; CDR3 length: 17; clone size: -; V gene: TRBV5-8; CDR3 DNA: TGTGCCAGCAGCTCTCTTTTTCGGGGGCCGAACACCGGGGAGCTGTTTTTT; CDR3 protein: CASSSLFRGPNTGELFF
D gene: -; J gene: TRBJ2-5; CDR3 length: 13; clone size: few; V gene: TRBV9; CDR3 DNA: TGTGCCAGCAGCGTAGGGATCCAAGAGACCCAGTACTTC; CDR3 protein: CASSVGIQETQYF
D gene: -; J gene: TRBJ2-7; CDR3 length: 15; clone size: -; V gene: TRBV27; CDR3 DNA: TGTGCCAGCAGTTTAATCGGTGGCAGCTCCTACGAGCAGTACTTC; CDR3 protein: CASSLIGGSSYEQYF
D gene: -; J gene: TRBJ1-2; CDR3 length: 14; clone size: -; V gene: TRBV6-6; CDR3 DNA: TGTGCCAGCAGTTATAAGGAGGGAGGCTATGGCTACACCTTC; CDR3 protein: CASSYKEGGYGYTF
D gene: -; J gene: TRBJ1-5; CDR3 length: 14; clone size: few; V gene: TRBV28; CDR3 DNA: TGTGCCAGCAGCTTCCCGGACAGATATCAGCCCCAGCATTTT; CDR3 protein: CASSFPDRYQPQHF
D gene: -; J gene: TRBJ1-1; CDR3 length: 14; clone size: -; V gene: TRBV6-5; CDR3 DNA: TGTGCCAGCAGTTTACTAGAAGGACAAGGGTGGGCTTTCTTT; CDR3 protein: CASSLLEGQGWAFF